This T cell receptor beta chain was sequenced in a study of shared clonotypes between healthy human individuals. Study conclusions and caveats: Clonotype sharing among donors was thought likely to change with sequencing depth.

With respect to this clone: Its antigen remains unknown. A read error likely explains this, since a far larger clone differs by one base. The same CDR3 is also encoded by other DNA sequences in this sample.

The CDR3 length is 13 residues. Looked up from germline, CDR1 is SGHAT and CDR2 is FQNNGV. Trimming cost V 5 bases and J 1 base, with 8 bases left between them. Assay used: immunoSEQ multiplex PCR; TCRdb lists only in-frame clones, some missing. The sample consists of over a million clones, more than 75% of them appearing once. The receptor was isolated from a man younger than 35 in good health. Some clones in this sample may be carry-over from other donors' samples. V is TRBV11-2 and J is TRBJ1-1; a possible D gene is TRBD1 (5 bases). The sample consisted of memory CD4+ T cells from PBMCs. Stated subset: CD45RA-negative fraction. The CDR3 DNA is TGTGCCAGCAGCCTAACAGGGAACACTGAAGCTTTCTTT. Amino acid sequence: CASSLTGNTEAFF.